The 17 T cell receptor beta chains listed next were all sequenced from one sample in a study of T cells expressing NK-cell markers. With the 5' RACE reads reprocessed, TCRdb shows one record per CDR3 protein and no DNA. The sample holds some 500,000 distinct CDR3 sequences. The specimen sequenced was blood T cells: a sorted CD56 or NKG2C T cell subset, CD4+ or CD8+ T cells, or bulk PBMC T cells (not recorded which). The receptors shown here come from a woman in her fifties or sixties in good health.

V and J are TRBV14 and TRBJ1-1; the TRBD1 assignment by TCRdb is unverifiable without DNA. The CDR3 extends over 13 amino acids. Per germline, CDR1 SGHDN and CDR2 FVKESK. The CDR3 reads CASSQDLQGQAFF.

The chain couples TRBV28 to TRBJ2-7; the D call of TRBD1 rests on TCRdb alone, since no DNA is present to check it. In germline, CDR1 is MDHEN, CDR2 SYDVKM. This CDR3 comprises 11 residues. CDR3 sequence: CASGQFYEQYF.

The CDR3 reads CASRAIWGTTHNEQFF. The chain couples TRBV5-1 to TRBJ2-1; TCRdb's D call, TRBD1, is unchecked because there is no DNA. The CDR3 consists of 16 residues. Germline CDR1 SGHRS, CDR2 YFSETQ.

V gene TRBV2 combines with J gene TRBJ2-1; TCRdb reports TRBD2, a call that lacks DNA to check it against. The CDR3 has 13 amino acids. CDR1 SNHLY and CDR2 FYNNEI come from the germline V gene. The CDR3 reads CASKGGSSNEQFF.

This chain links TRBV25-1 with TRBJ1-1; the TCRdb D gene call, TRBD1, has no DNA to confirm it. CDR3 length equals 14 residues. Germline CDR1 MGHDK, CDR2 SYGVNS. The CDR3 protein is CASRGVGSNTEAFF.

The rearrangement joins TRBV29-1 to TRBJ1-4. The CDR3 length is 14 residues. Per the germline V gene, CDR1 is SQVTM and CDR2 is ANQGSEA. CDR3 loop: CSALTEVVVGKLFF.

The chain combines TRBV29-1 with TRBJ1-1; the TCRdb call, TRBD1, lacks DNA for checking. CDR1 is SQVTM, CDR2 ANQGSEA, per germline. This CDR3 comprises 15 residues. The CDR3 loop reads CSVRGGQPKNTEAFF. The complete variable domain, with remaining parts taken from reference TRBV29-1 and TRBJ1-1, reads SAVISQKPSRDICQRGTSLTIQCQVDSQVTMMFWYRQQPGQSLTLIATANQGSEATYESGFVIDKFPISRPNLTFSTLTVSNMSPEDSSIYLCSVRGGQPKNTEAFFGQGTRLTVV.

The chain has TRBV6-5 and TRBJ1-5; TCRdb gives TRBD1 as the D gene, but with no DNA this cannot be confirmed. Germline assignment: CDR1 MNHEY and CDR2 SVGAGI. The CDR3 runs 15 residues. The CDR3 sequence is CASSQGVSSNQPQHF.

The rearrangement links TRBV9 to TRBJ1-2. CDR1 is SGDLS, CDR2 YYNGEE, per germline. There are 15 residues in the CDR3. The CDR3 here is CASSVLQTQSYGYTF.

The chain uses TRBV20-1 and TRBJ2-7; TCRdb calls TRBD2, which cannot be checked without DNA. The CDR3 covers 15 residues. Germline CDR1 DFQATT, CDR2 SNEGSKA (reference sequence). CDR3 region: CSARDGLAGKYEQYF.

The chain carries TRBV2 and TRBJ1-3. Germline CDR1 is SNHLY and CDR2 is FYNNEI. The CDR3 totals 17 residues. CDR3 residues: CASSEGDRPSSGNTIYF.

This chain's CDR3 is CASSFPLLARNEQFF. This sequence joins TRBV12-3 or TRBV12-4 and TRBJ2-1; the D call of TRBD2 rests on TCRdb alone, since no DNA is present to check it. The length of the CDR3 is 15 residues.

This chain joins TRBV7-2 and TRBJ1-1; TCRdb's D call of TRBD1 is untestable without DNA. CDR3 length equals 14 residues. In germline, CDR1 is SGHTA, CDR2 FQGNSA. The CDR3 is CASSFFQGSTEAFF.

The rearrangement links TRBV5-1 to TRBJ1-1. CDR1 SGHRS and CDR2 YFSETQ come from the germline V gene. The CDR3 loop spans 15 amino acids. This CDR3 reads CASSLNLVTNTEAFF.

The chain joins TRBV7-9 to TRBJ2-1. The CDR3 loop spans 16 amino acids. Germline CDR1 is SEHNR and CDR2 is FQNEAQ (reference sequence). This CDR3 reads CASSLERLAPYNEQFF.

V and J are TRBV12-3 or TRBV12-4 and TRBJ2-6; lacking DNA, the TRBD1 call made by TCRdb goes unchecked. The CDR3 extends over 17 amino acids. CDR3 residues: CASSLADRGWGANVLTF.

The chain links TRBV20-1 to TRBJ2-7; without DNA, the TCRdb call of TRBD2 cannot be checked. The germline V gene has CDR1 DFQATT and CDR2 SNEGSKA (reference sequence). The CDR3 loop spans 14 amino acids. CDR3 residues: CSAREAGGRREQYF.